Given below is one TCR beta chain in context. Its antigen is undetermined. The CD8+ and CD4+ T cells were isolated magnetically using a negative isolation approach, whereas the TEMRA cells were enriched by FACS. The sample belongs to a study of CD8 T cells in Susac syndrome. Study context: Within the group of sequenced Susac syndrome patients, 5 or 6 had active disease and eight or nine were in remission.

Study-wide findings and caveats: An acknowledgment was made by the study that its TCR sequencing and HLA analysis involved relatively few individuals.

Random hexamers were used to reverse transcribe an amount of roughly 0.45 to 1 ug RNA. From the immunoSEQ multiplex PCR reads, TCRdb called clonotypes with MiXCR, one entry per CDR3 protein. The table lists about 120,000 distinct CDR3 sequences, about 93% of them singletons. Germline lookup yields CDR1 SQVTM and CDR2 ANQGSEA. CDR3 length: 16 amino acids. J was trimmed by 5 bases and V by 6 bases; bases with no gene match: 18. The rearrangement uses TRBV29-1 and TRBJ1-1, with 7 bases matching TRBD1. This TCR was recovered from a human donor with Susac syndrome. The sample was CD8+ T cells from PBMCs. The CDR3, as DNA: TGCAGCGTAGGCATTACGACAGGGTCGTTTGGGACTGAAGCTTTCTTT. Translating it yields CSVGITTGSFGTEAFF.